This is a list of T cell receptor beta chains from one sample in a study of blood T cell repertoires in COVID-19. Only in-frame clones appear in the TCRdb table, and some are missing; sequencing was by immunoSEQ multiplex PCR. Of approximately 150,000 clones listed, more than 60% were seen once; the top ten hold 16%. Source material: peripheral blood. The receptor set was obtained from a man in his fifties with acute or convalescent COVID-19. Each CDR3 is given with its conserved first and last residue. D genes are given only for firm matches. Size values are once, few and many counts, or a class for expanded clones, and some rows have none.

>.|TRBV19|TRBJ2-5|.
TGTGCCAGTAGTAGGGGGGGGGCCGGACCGGAGACCCAGTACTTC
CASSRGGAGPETQYF
>.|TRBV30|TRBJ1-3|TRBD1
TGTGCCTGGAATTATAGGACAGGGGGTGGAAACACCATATATTTT
CAWNYRTGGGNTIYF
>.|TRBV5-1|TRBJ1-1|.
TGCGCCAGCAGCTTTGGGCAGGGGTATGCTGAAGCTTTCTTT
CASSFGQGYAEAFF
>few|TRBV11-2|TRBJ1-6|TRBD1
TGTGCCAGCAGCTACCAGACAGGGAGCTCCTATAATTCACCCCTCCACTTT
CASSYQTGSSYNSPLHF
>.|TRBV7-2|TRBJ2-3|.
TGTGCCAGCAGCTTAGCGCGAGGGCCGGGGAACGGCACAGATACGCAGTATTTT
CASSLARGPGNGTDTQYF
>.|TRBV7-6|TRBJ2-2|.
TGTGCCAGCAGAAGAGGTCTTAACACCGGGGAGCTGTTTTTT
CASRRGLNTGELFF
>.|TRBV19|TRBJ1-6|.
TGTGCCAGTAGTATAAGAAGCGGGGAAAGGAATTCACCCCTCCACTTT
CASSIRSGERNSPLHF
>.|TRBV6-5|TRBJ1-6|.
TGTGCCAGCGGGCCGGGGTGGGGGCGCAGGTCACCCCTCCACTTT
CASGPGWGRRSPLHF
>.|TRBV19|TRBJ1-2|.
TGTGCCAGCTGGGAGCCGGCTAACTATGGCTACACCTTC
CASWEPANYGYTF
>.|TRBV16|TRBJ1-1|TRBD1
TGTGCCAGCAGCTGGGACAGGGAGACTGAAGCTTTCTTT
CASSWDRETEAFF
>.|TRBV30|TRBJ2-1|.
TGTGCCTGGAGTGAGCAGGGATTGGGCTACAATGAGCAGTTCTTC
CAWSEQGLGYNEQFF
>.|TRBV4-2|TRBJ2-3|.
TGTGCCAGCAGCCAAGAAGACAGAGATACAGATACGCAGTATTTT
CASSQEDRDTDTQYF
>few|TRBV19|TRBJ2-5|.
TGTGCCAGTAGCGAGGAGGGGAAAGAGACCCAGTACTTC
CASSEEGKETQYF
>few|TRBV9|TRBJ2-5|.
TGTGCCAGCAGCGTAGACCAGGGGGAGACCCAGTACTTC
CASSVDQGETQYF
>few|TRBV18|TRBJ1-4|TRBD1
TGTGCCAGCTCACGGACAGGCTATAATGAAAAACTGTTTTTT
CASSRTGYNEKLFF
>.|TRBV25-1|TRBJ1-1|.
TGTGCCAGCAGAGATCCAGGGACTGAAGCTTTCTTT
CASRDPGTEAFF
>.|TRBV5-6|TRBJ2-7|TRBD2
TGTGCCAGCAGCGGCCTGGTGGATGGCGGGGGGGCTTTCACCTACGAGCAGTACTTC
CASSGLVDGGGAFTYEQYF
>few|TRBV21-1|TRBJ1-5|.
TGTGCCAGCAGCAAAGCACGGTTTTATAGCAATCAGCCCCAGCATTTT
CASSKARFYSNQPQHF
>.|TRBV24-1|TRBJ2-1|TRBD1
TGTGCCACCACCCAAACGGGACAGACCTACAATGAGCAGTTCTTC
CATTQTGQTYNEQFF
>.|TRBV21-1|TRBJ1-1|.
TGTGCCAGCAGCGCCGCGGAAAGACAGGGGGCGCGGACTGAAGCTTTCTTT
CASSAAERQGARTEAFF
>.|TRBV28|TRBJ1-2|.
TGTGCCAGCAGTTCTTACCGGGAGGAAAGGACGGATGGCTACACCTTC
CASSSYREERTDGYTF
>.|TRBV11-2|TRBJ1-6|.
TGTGCCAGCAGGGGAGAAAGCTCCTATAATTCACCCCTCCACTTT
CASRGESSYNSPLHF
>.|TRBV3-1/TRBV3-2|TRBJ2-7|.
TGTGCCAGCGAGGGCGGACGCTCCTACGAGCAGTACTTC
CASEGGRSYEQYF
>.|TRBV2|TRBJ1-5|.
TGTGCCAGCAGTTGGGGCAGTGATCAGCCCCAGCATTTT
CASSWGSDQPQHF
>.|TRBV2|TRBJ1-2|.
TGTGCCAGCAGTGCGGACCGACAGCCTAACTATGGCTACACCTTC
CASSADRQPNYGYTF
>.|TRBV2|TRBJ2-2|TRBD1
TGTGCCAGTCGGGACAGGGGTAACACCGGGGAGCTGTTTTTT
CASRDRGNTGELFF
>.|TRBV7-9|TRBJ1-4|.
TGTGCCAGCAGCTCGTTTTCAGGGTCGATTGGCGAAAAACTGTTTTTT
CASSSFSGSIGEKLFF
>.|TRBV10-1|TRBJ2-1|TRBD2
TGCGCCAGCAGCCCTTCGTGGCGGGGGGACAATGAGCAGTTCTTC
CASSPSWRGDNEQFF
>.|TRBV5-1|TRBJ1-4|TRBD1
TGCGCCAGCAGCGCACCGGGACAGCGAAACGGGGTTGAAAAACTGTTTTTT
CASSAPGQRNGVEKLFF
>once|TRBV5-3|TRBJ1-3|.
TGTGCCAGAAGCACGCGTGACAGGCACTCTGGAAACACCATATATTTT
CARSTRDRHSGNTIYF
>.|TRBV30|TRBJ1-5|.
TGTGCCTGGTCCGGGGGGGAACTTCATCAGCCCCAGCATTTT
CAWSGGELHQPQHF
>.|TRBV18|TRBJ1-2|.
TGTGCCAGCTCACCCAGTCCGGGGATTTCGTCCGGCTACACCTTC
CASSPSPGISSGYTF
>.|TRBV7-8|TRBJ1-5|TRBD1
TGTGCCAGCAGCTTAGAGGCAGGGGGGCATCAGCCCCAGCATTTT
CASSLEAGGHQPQHF
>.|TRBV18|TRBJ2-2|.
TGTGCCAGCTCACCAAACCGAGCGAACACCGGGGAGCTGTTTTTT
CASSPNRANTGELFF
>.|TRBV19|TRBJ2-2|TRBD1
TGTGCCAGTAGTATAGACAGGGGGACCGGAGAGCTGTTTTTT
CASSIDRGTGELFF
>few|TRBV5-8|TRBJ1-6|.
TGTGCCAGCAGCCTTAGGACAGCCAATTCACCCCTCCACTTT
CASSLRTANSPLHF
>.|TRBV7-8|TRBJ2-3|.
TGTGCCAGCAGCTTAGTACGGACAGGCGGGGAGGATACGCAGTATTTT
CASSLVRTGGEDTQYF
>once|TRBV11-2|TRBJ2-1|TRBD2
TGTGCCAGCAGCTCCGGCCGGGCTAGCGGGGGGGCCAATGAGCAGTTCTTC
CASSSGRASGGANEQFF
>.|TRBV5-4|TRBJ1-2|.
TGTGCCAGCAGCTTGGCGGGAGGGGCCGTCTATGGCTACACCTTC
CASSLAGGAVYGYTF
>.|TRBV5-6|TRBJ1-2|.
TGTGCCAGCAGCCTCGACAGATACCTTGAGACTAACTATGGCTACACCTTC
CASSLDRYLETNYGYTF
>.|TRBV29-1|TRBJ1-4|TRBD1
TGCAGCGTTGCGAGACAGGGTAATGAAAAACTGTTTTTT
CSVARQGNEKLFF
>.|TRBV5-4|TRBJ2-5|TRBD2
TGTGCCAGCAGCGGAAAGACTAGCGGGGGGGCCGAGACCCAGTACTTC
CASSGKTSGGAETQYF
>few|TRBV30|TRBJ1-2|.
TGTGCCTGGAAGCGAGGGGGAGCAAACTATGGCTACACCTTC
CAWKRGGANYGYTF
>.|TRBV7-9|TRBJ2-5|.
TGTGCCAGCAGCTCTACAGGGTTCCAAGAGACCCAGTACTTC
CASSSTGFQETQYF
>.|TRBV18|TRBJ1-2|.
TGTGCCAGCTCATCAGGAGGGTTAAACTATGGCTACACCTTC
CASSSGGLNYGYTF
>few|TRBV5-1|TRBJ2-5|TRBD2
TGCGCCAGCAGCGACGAAGCGGGGGCTCAAGAGACCCAGTACTTC
CASSDEAGAQETQYF
>.|TRBV24-1|TRBJ2-5|TRBD1
TGTGCCACCGCCTCGGCCAGGGGGCAAAGGATGGTACAGACCCAGTACTTC
CATASARGQRMVQTQYF
>.|TRBV7-2|TRBJ1-2|.
TGTGCCAGCAGCACCTGGACTGAAGCCTATGGCTACACCTTC
CASSTWTEAYGYTF
>.|TRBV6-5|TRBJ1-2|TRBD1
TGTGCCAGCAGTCTTACTCGACAGGGGGAATATGGCTACACCTTC
CASSLTRQGEYGYTF
>few|TRBV19|TRBJ1-1|.
TGTGCCAGTAGTATAGCCAGGGAAGGTAAAGCTTTCTTT
CASSIAREGKAFF
>.|TRBV7-8|TRBJ1-5|TRBD1
TGTGCCAGCAGCTTTGGACGGACAGGTAGCAATCAGCCCCAGCATTTT
CASSFGRTGSNQPQHF
>.|TRBV24-1|TRBJ1-1|.
TGTGCCACCAGTGAGGGCGTAAAAGCTTTCTTT
CATSEGVKAFF
>.|TRBV2|TRBJ1-4|TRBD1
TGTGCCAGCAGACGGACAGGAAATAATGAAAAACTGTTTTTT
CASRRTGNNEKLFF
>.|TRBV5-1|TRBJ1-5|.
TGCGCCAGCAGCTTGTCCGGGAGCGGCAATCAGCCCCAGCATTTT
CASSLSGSGNQPQHF
>.|TRBV7-2|TRBJ1-2|.
TGTGCCAGCAGCTGGGACCCGGGGGATTACGGCTACACCTTC
CASSWDPGDYGYTF
>.|TRBV10-1|TRBJ1-1|.
TGCGCCAGCAGTGGGGCCGACGAGGCTTTCTTT
CASSGADEAFF
>.|TRBV27|TRBJ2-3|TRBD2
TGTGCCAGCAGCTCCTTGAGCGGGGGGGCCGAGGATACGCAGTATTTT
CASSSLSGGAEDTQYF
>.|TRBV5-1|TRBJ1-4|TRBD1
TGCGCCAGCAGCCAATTGACAGGGGGCGATGAAAAACTGTTTTTT
CASSQLTGGDEKLFF